One sample yielded the 31 T cell receptor beta chains listed below, sequenced in a study of blood T cell repertoires in COVID-19. TCRdb's copy holds only in-frame clones and misses some; the assay was immunoSEQ multiplex PCR. The sample includes 200,000 or so clones, roughly nine tenths of them seen just once. The sequencing sample was made of PBMCs or T cells enriched from blood (not recorded which). The receptors were sampled from a woman in her 30s who had recovered from COVID-19.

The CDR3, as DNA: TGTGCCACAAAACCGACGCGGGGGGAATATGGCTACACCTTC. Protein product: CATKPTRGEYGYTF. The chain carries TRBV6-5 and TRBJ1-2; D is perhaps TRBD1 (5 bases). This CDR3 is built from 14 residues. Germline CDR1 MNHEY, CDR2 SVGAGI. V was pared by 10 bases and J by 5 bases, with 20 bases between.

The J gene is TRBJ1-5, the V gene TRBV7-9, with D uncertain. The CDR3 runs 15 residues. Germline loops: CDR1 SEHNR, CDR2 FQNEAQ (reference sequence). Trimming pared 2 bases from V and 2 bases from J, leaving 10 bases between. As DNA, the CDR3 is TGTGCCAGCAGCTTATCAGGTAGCGGCAATCAGCCCCAGCATTTT. This translates into CASSLSGSGNQPQHF.

This chain joins TRBV7-8 and TRBJ1-6, with TRBD1 matching over 9 bases. The CDR3 totals 16 residues. Losses at the gene ends were 5 bases for V and 7 bases for J; bases not matched to a gene: 9. Per the germline V gene, CDR1 is SGHVS and CDR2 is FQNEAQ. CDR3 DNA sequence: TGTGCCAGCAGCCCAGGACAGGGGCTCCTCAATTCACCCCTCCACTTT. Its translation: CASSPGQGLLNSPLHF.

CDR3 in amino acids: CSGDGSGVNTEAFF. DNA of the CDR3: TGCAGCGGGGATGGGTCGGGGGTGAACACTGAAGCTTTCTTT. The V call is TRBV29-1, the J call TRBJ1-1, with a weak D call TRBD1 (5 bases). This CDR3 spans 14 amino acids. Per the germline V gene, CDR1 is SQVTM and CDR2 is ANQGSEA. Trimming cost V 7 bases and J 0 bases, with 15 bases left between them.

The V and J genes are TRBV3-1 (or the pseudogene TRBV3-2) and TRBJ2-3; 13 bases agree with TRBD2. The CDR3 is made up of 17 amino acids. The germline gives CDR1 LGHDT, CDR2 YNNKEL (reference sequence). V shed 4 bases and J 2 bases; nucleotides not matched to a gene: 6. This CDR3 is CASSPRLAGGLTDTQYF. CDR3 nucleotide sequence: TGTGCCAGCAGCCCGCGACTAGCGGGGGGCCTCACAGATACGCAGTATTTT.

The V and J genes are TRBV12-5 and TRBJ1-4; D is undetermined. Germline V CDR1 and CDR2: LGHNT, FRNRAP. CDR3 length equals 15 residues. V was cut by 4 bases and J by 2 bases, with 11 bases left in between. The CDR3 sequence: CASGSGDSTNEKLFF. The CDR3 coding sequence is TGTGCTAGTGGTTCCGGGGATTCCACTAATGAAAAACTGTTTTTT. The full variable domain, completed using reference TRBV12-5 and TRBJ1-4, is DARVTQTPRHKVTEMGQEVTMRCQPILGHNTVFWYRQTMMQGLELLAYFRNRAPLDDSGMPKDRFSAEMPDATLATLKIQPSEPRDSAVYFCASGSGDSTNEKLFFGSGTQLSVL.

The rearrangement links TRBV5-1 to TRBJ1-4; no clear D gene. The CDR3 loop spans 15 amino acids. CDR1 is SGHRS and CDR2 is YFSETQ in the germline V gene. V lost 0 bases to trimming and J lost 0 bases, with 6 bases between them. The CDR3 nucleotides are TGCGCCAGCAGCTTGGACAGTGCAACTAATGAAAAACTGTTTTTT. Translating gives CASSLDSATNEKLFF.

The genes are TRBV29-1 and TRBJ2-1, with D possibly matching TRBD2 (6 bases). Germline assignment: CDR1 SQVTM and CDR2 ANQGSEA. This CDR3 has 14 residues. Deletions cut 1 base from V and 0 bases from J, with 7 bases between. DNA for the CDR3: TGCAGCGTTGAAGTGGGGGGCTCCTACAATGAGCAGTTCTTC. Residues: CSVEVGGSYNEQFF.

This clone was seen just once. The same CDR3 also results from other DNA sequences found in this sample. The chain is built from TRBV12-3 or TRBV12-4 and TRBJ2-7, with D perhaps matching TRBD1 (6 bases). V was shortened by 4 bases and J by 3 bases, with 7 bases between the two germline ends. The CDR3 has 12 amino acids. This CDR3 is CASSSDSYEQYF. The CDR3 nucleotides are TGTGCCAGCAGTTCGGACAGCTACGAGCAGTACTTC.

The rearrangement uses TRBV6-5 and TRBJ1-6, with 7 bases identical to TRBD1. J gave up 10 bases and V 5 bases, and 11 bases lay outside the gene matches. CDR1 MNHEY and CDR2 SVGAGI come from the germline V gene. This CDR3 has 15 residues. Written as DNA, the CDR3 is TGTGCCAGCAGTCCATTGACAGGGATCCGATCACCCCTCCACTTT. The encoded protein is CASSPLTGIRSPLHF.

This rearrangement joins TRBV7-9 to TRBJ1-1; the D gene is possibly TRBD1 (6 bases). The CDR3 consists of 14 residues. The germline gives CDR1 SEHNR, CDR2 FQNEAQ (reference sequence). Trimming stripped 8 bases from V and 2 bases from J, with 15 bases between. CDR3 bases: TGTGCCAGCCAAGCGGCAGGGGTTAACACTGAAGCTTTCTTT. Translating it yields CASQAAGVNTEAFF. Looking up the rest from reference TRBV7-9 and TRBJ1-1 gives the full variable domain: DTGVSQNPRHKITKRGQNVTFRCDPISEHNRLYWYRQTLGQGPEFLTYFQNEAQLEKSRLLSDRFSAERPKGSFSTLEIQRTEQGDSAMYLCASQAAGVNTEAFFGQGTRLTVV.

V is TRBV4-3 and J is TRBJ1-1; D perhaps matches TRBD1 (5 bases). This CDR3 contains 15 residues. In germline, CDR1 is LGHNA, CDR2 YSLEER. The V end was cut by 0 bases, the J end by 6 bases, with 14 bases between. The CDR3 nucleotides are TGCGCCAGCAGCCAAGAAATTCAGGGCGGCGCTGAAGCTTTCTTT. This codes for CASSQEIQGGAEAFF.

This chain joins TRBV5-1 and TRBJ1-1, with D tentatively TRBD1 (6 bases). V was clipped by 7 bases and J by 4 bases, with 23 bases between them. CDR3 size: 16 residues. Per germline, CDR1 SGHRS and CDR2 YFSETQ. CDR3 nucleotide sequence: TGCGCCAGCGCATCCTCATGGGGGGGCAGCGGCACTGAAGCTTTCTTT. Amino acids: CASASSWGGSGTEAFF.

The J gene is TRBJ1-2, the V gene TRBV18; D perhaps matches TRBD1 (5 bases). V dropped 3 bases and J dropped 4 bases, with 12 bases sitting between them. The CDR3 has 14 residues. Germline CDR1 and CDR2: KGHSH and LQKENI. CDR3 DNA: TGTGCCAGCTCACCTTTGGGGCTGACCTATGGCTACACCTTC. Translation gives CASSPLGLTYGYTF.

The V call is TRBV9, the J call TRBJ2-1, with a tentative D call TRBD2 (6 bases). CDR3 length equals 15 residues. Looked up from germline, CDR1 is SGDLS and CDR2 is YYNGEE. Trimming removed 4 bases at V and 7 bases at J, with 18 bases between. The CDR3 DNA follows: TGTGCCAGCAGCCTCGGGACTCCCATGAAGAATGAGCAGTTCTTC. It codes for CASSLGTPMKNEQFF.

V gene TRBV4-1 combines with J gene TRBJ2-1, with a possible D match to TRBD1 (6 bases). Trimming took off 0 bases at V and 9 bases at J, with 12 bases between the two ends. CDR3 length equals 14 residues. CDR1 MGHRA and CDR2 YSYEKL come from the germline V gene. This CDR3 is CASSQDEQGVEQFF. The CDR3 coding sequence is TGCGCCAGCAGCCAAGACGAACAGGGAGTTGAGCAGTTCTTC.

The rearrangement uses TRBV19 and TRBJ2-6; 7 bases are a match to TRBD1. Per the germline V gene, CDR1 is LNHDA and CDR2 is SQIVND (reference sequence). J lost 2 bases, V lost 7 bases, and 11 bases had no gene match. There are 17 residues in the CDR3. The CDR3 sequence is CASTGTAFTTGANVLTF. In DNA, the CDR3 is TGTGCCAGTACGGGGACAGCCTTTACGACTGGGGCCAACGTCCTGACTTTC.

The J gene is TRBJ1-2, the V gene TRBV12-3 or TRBV12-4, with a possible D match to TRBD1 (5 bases). Between the trimmed V and J ends, which lost 3 bases and 6 bases, there was a span of 8 bases. The CDR3 runs to 12 residues. CDR3 DNA sequence: TGTGCCAGCAGTTTCGGGACTAATGGCTACACCTTC. It is translated as CASSFGTNGYTF.

The J gene is TRBJ2-7, the V gene TRBV5-1; D is perhaps TRBD1 (6 bases). Trimming stripped 4 bases from V and 2 bases from J, with 13 bases between. In germline, CDR1 is SGHRS, CDR2 YFSETQ. The CDR3 is 14 amino acids. Here the CDR3 reads CASSGGGPPYEQYF. The CDR3 DNA follows: TGCGCCAGCAGCGGGGGCGGGCCTCCCTACGAGCAGTACTTC. Based on the CDR3 plus reference TRBV5-1 and TRBJ2-7, the full variable domain is KAGVTQTPRYLIKTRGQQVTLSCSPISGHRSVSWYQQTPGQGLQFLFEYFSETQRNKGNFPGRFSGRQFSNSRSEMNVSTLELGDSALYLCASSGGGPPYEQYFGPGTRLTVT.

This chain connects TRBV4-3 to TRBJ2-7, with no clear D. The CDR3 has 15 residues. The V end lost 0 bases, the J end lost 4 bases, and 13 bases lay between the germline ends. Germline-derived CDR1 and CDR2 are LGHNA and YSLEER. The DNA of the CDR3 is TGCGCCAGCAGCCAAGATAAACAGACCGATTACGAGCAGTACTTC. Amino acid sequence: CASSQDKQTDYEQYF.

The V call is TRBV6-2 or TRBV6-3, the J call TRBJ1-2, with 12 bases matching TRBD1. CDR1 and CDR2 from the germline V gene are MNHEY and SVGEGT. This CDR3 has 16 amino acids. V shed 2 bases and J 6 bases; nucleotides not matched to a gene: 7. CDR3 DNA: TGTGCCAGCAGTTACGTGGGGACAGGGGGCGCGGATGGCTACACCTTC. Protein product: CASSYVGTGGADGYTF.

This chain joins TRBV10-3 and TRBJ2-3, with 10 positions matching TRBD2. This CDR3 is 18 amino acids long. Germline-derived CDR1 and CDR2 are ENHRY and SYGVKD. V lost 2 bases, J lost 4 bases, and 12 bases stayed unmatched. The DNA of the CDR3 is TGTGCCATCAGTGAGATAACAGCTAGCGGGGGTATGTCAGATACGCAGTATTTT. It translates to CAISEITASGGMSDTQYF.

The rearrangement joins TRBV5-4 to TRBJ1-1; D is perhaps TRBD1 (5 bases). Germline CDR1 reads SGHNT; CDR2 reads YYREEE (reference sequence). The CDR3 runs 15 residues. V was trimmed by 4 bases and J by 1 base, leaving 14 bases between them. The CDR3 protein is CASSTPRDGNTEAFF. The CDR3 nucleotides are TGTGCCAGCAGCACACCCAGGGATGGGAACACTGAAGCTTTCTTT.

V gene TRBV5-1 combines with J gene TRBJ2-1, with TRBD2 matching 11 bases. The V and J ends lost 5 bases and 8 bases, in that order; junction bases with no gene match: 6. Germline V gene data show CDR1 as SGHRS and CDR2 as YFSETQ. The CDR3 has 14 amino acids. CDR3 sequence (DNA): TGCGCCAGCAGGAGACTAGCGGGGACCCATGAGCAGTTCTTC. The encoded protein is CASRRLAGTHEQFF.

V gene TRBV19 combines with J gene TRBJ1-1; D not resolved. The germline V gene has CDR1 LNHDA and CDR2 SQIVND (reference sequence). CDR3 size: 15 residues. Trimming left V 4 bases short and J 1 base short, with 13 bases between. The CDR3 sequence is CASSNLKVWNTEAFF. The CDR3 coding sequence is TGTGCCAGTAGTAACTTAAAAGTATGGAACACTGAAGCTTTCTTT. The full variable domain, rest sourced from reference TRBV19 and TRBJ1-1, is DGGITQSPKYLFRKEGQNVTLSCEQNLNHDAMYWYRQDPGQGLRLIYYSQIVNDFQKGDIAEGYSVSREKKESFPLTVTSAQKNPTAFYLCASSNLKVWNTEAFFGQGTRLTVV.

This chain uses TRBV7-2 with TRBJ2-3, with 9 bases aligning to TRBD2. Germline assignment: CDR1 SGHTA and CDR2 FQGNSA. CDR3 length equals 16 residues. V gave up 2 bases and J gave up 6 bases; unmatched junction bases: 9. The CDR3 spells CASSLSPSGDGDTQYF. In nucleotides, the CDR3 is TGTGCCAGCAGCTTATCCCCTAGCGGGGATGGGGATACGCAGTATTTT.

The sample holds many counts of this clone. This chain links TRBV19 with TRBJ2-3; 11 bases agree with TRBD1. Germline assignment: CDR1 LNHDA and CDR2 SQIVND (reference sequence). CDR3 length equals 16 residues. The V and J ends lost 4 bases and 4 bases, in that order; junction bases with no gene match: 7. The CDR3 sequence is CASSRDPGQGADTQYF. DNA for the CDR3: TGTGCCAGTAGTAGGGACCCGGGACAGGGGGCAGATACGCAGTATTTT.

A few counts support this clone. The V call is TRBV28, the J call TRBJ1-5; D is perhaps TRBD1 (6 bases). The CDR3 contains 15 residues. Germline-derived CDR1 and CDR2 are MDHEN and SYDVKM. V gave up 6 bases and J gave up 1 base, with 13 bases separating them. DNA of the CDR3: TGTGCCAGCAGGCCCACAGGGAACAGCAATCAGCCCCAGCATTTT. Translating it yields CASRPTGNSNQPQHF.

The chain has TRBV6-5 and TRBJ2-1; TRBD2 matches at 8 bases. This CDR3 region has 15 residues. Trimming took 7 bases from V and 3 from J; bases not matched to a gene: 8. CDR1 and CDR2 from the germline V gene are MNHEY and SVGAGI. Here the CDR3 reads CASTRGGLNYNEQFF. CDR3 nucleotides: TGTGCCAGCACCCGGGGGGGGTTAAACTACAATGAGCAGTTCTTC.

The J gene is TRBJ2-3, the V gene TRBV29-1, with TRBD2 identical over 8 bases. The CDR3 sequence is 12 residues long. Unmatched junction bases numbered 5, after V lost 3 bases and J lost 9 bases. CDR1 SQVTM and CDR2 ANQGSEA come from the germline V gene. CDR3 loop: CSVEASGYTQYF. The CDR3 nucleotides read TGCAGCGTTGAGGCTAGCGGGTACACGCAGTATTTT.

V usage is TRBV5-6 and J usage is TRBJ2-7; 9 bases are a match to TRBD1. CDR1 is SGHDT and CDR2 is YYEEEE in the germline V gene. The J segment lost 1 base and the V segment lost 4 bases, leaving 18 bases of the junction unmatched. The CDR3 is made up of 19 amino acids. CDR3 sequence reads: CASSPLLRRQGDLSYEQYF. For the CDR3, the DNA is TGTGCCAGCAGCCCCCTCCTAAGAAGACAGGGGGATTTATCCTACGAGCAGTACTTC. The whole variable domain, filled in from reference TRBV5-6 and TRBJ2-7, reads DAGVTQSPTHLIKTRGQQVTLRCSPKSGHDTVSWYQQALGQGPQFIFQYYEEEERQRGNFPDRFSGHQFPNYSSELNVNALLLGDSALYLCASSPLLRRQGDLSYEQYFGPGTRLTVT.